This T cell receptor beta chain stems from a study of cytomegalovirus exposure and HLA in healthy donors. Study results and caveats: Most of the TCR beta V segments (in an earlier analysis) were productive either about 87% or about 30% of the time.

The PCR was carried out with 60 Vbeta primers and 13 Jbeta primers. Clones were read by immunoSEQ multiplex PCR, and TCRdb kept only the in-frame ones, dropping some. This repertoire shows roughly 110,000 clones, around 76% found once; its top ten account for under 6.5%. Regarding this clone: Antigen specificity is unknown.

The study sampled nominally healthy donors, though unrecorded immune exposures were likely. The length of the CDR3 is 13 residues. Looked up from germline, CDR1 is SGHNT and CDR2 is YENEEA. J lost 4 bases, V lost 8 bases, and 3 bases had no gene match. V is TRBV11-3 and J is TRBJ2-1; TRBD1 aligns across 9 bases. Sequenced input: PBMCs. The receptor's source is a woman between 45 and 60 years old in good health and CMV-seropositive. The CDR3 DNA reads as TGTGCCAGCGGGGACAGGGCGTACAATGAGCAGTTCTTC. Its translation: CASGDRAYNEQFF. The full variable domain, in which reference TRBV11-3 and TRBJ2-1 provide the parts outside the CDR3, is EAGVVQSPRYKIIEKKQPVAFWCNPISGHNTLYWYLQNLGQGPELLIRYENEEAVDDSQLPKDRFSAERLKGVDSTLKIQPAELGDSAVYLCASGDRAYNEQFFGPGTRLTVL.